The clone carrying this TCR beta chain appeared a single time. Its target is unknown. A read error may be the cause here, since a much bigger clone is one base away. The CDR3 spans 15 residues. It was with a sample-barcoded 5' primer and a J-beta primer mix that a second PCR of roughly 7 to 12 cycles was run. MiXCR, applied by TCRdb to the 5' RACE reads, yields one record per CDR3 protein. Seen here are fewer than 750,000 distinct CDR3 sequences, about 51% observed once, and the top ten hold approximately 13%. This sample was taken from a study of blood T cells in healthy people across ages. Whole-study context: In model experiments, template switching was able to capture about one barcoded beta molecule for every two T cells that were present.

Study conclusions and caveats: Naive CD4+ cell counts and diversity both ran higher in long-lived than in aged donors.

The sequence came from a woman older than 75 in good health. The sample was blood. The V gene is TRBV12-3 or TRBV12-4, the J gene TRBJ2-4; TRBD2 agrees at 7 bases. The CDR3 DNA sequence: TGTGCCAGCAGCATGGGAGGGGCAGCCAAAAACATTCGGTACTTC. Protein product: CASSMGGAAKNIRYF.